This T cell receptor beta chain is from a study of shared clonotypes between healthy human individuals. Study-wide results and limits: Naive subsets generally exceeded memory subsets in estimated richness. Sharing across four donors was seen in about 5% of naive CD4 clonotypes.

Study donors comprised healthy, HIV-negative adults devoid of recent acute infection or vaccination. The assay was immunoSEQ multiplex PCR, and TCRdb's table has in-frame clones only and misses some. Among about 1 million clones listed, around 75% were seen once. Remarks on this clone: Its antigen remains unidentified.

Between the trimmed V and J ends, which lost 5 bases and 1 base, there was a span of 8 bases. From germline, CDR1 is KGHSH and CDR2 LQKENI. The CDR3 length is 13 residues. This receptor was obtained from a man aged 18 to 30 in good health. This chain joins TRBV18 and TRBJ1-1, with no clear D. The sequencing input was memory CD4+ T cells sorted from blood. Specified subset: CD45RA-negative fraction. CDR3 DNA sequence: TGTGCCAGCTCATCACAGAGGAACACTGAAGCTTTCTTT. It encodes CASSSQRNTEAFF.